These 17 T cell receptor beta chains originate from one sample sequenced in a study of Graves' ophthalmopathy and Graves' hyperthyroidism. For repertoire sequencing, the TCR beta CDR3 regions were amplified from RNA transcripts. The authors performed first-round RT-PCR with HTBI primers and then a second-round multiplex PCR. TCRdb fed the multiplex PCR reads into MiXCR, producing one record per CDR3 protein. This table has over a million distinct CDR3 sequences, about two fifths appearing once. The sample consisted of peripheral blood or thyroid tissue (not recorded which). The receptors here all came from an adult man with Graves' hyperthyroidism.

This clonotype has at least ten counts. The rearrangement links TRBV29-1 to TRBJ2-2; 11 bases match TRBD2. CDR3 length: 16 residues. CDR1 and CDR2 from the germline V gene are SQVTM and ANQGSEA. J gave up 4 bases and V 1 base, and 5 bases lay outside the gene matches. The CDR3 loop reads CSVEANSGRATGELFF. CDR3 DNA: TGCAGCGTTGAAGCTAATAGCGGGAGGGCCACCGGGGAGCTGTTTTTT.

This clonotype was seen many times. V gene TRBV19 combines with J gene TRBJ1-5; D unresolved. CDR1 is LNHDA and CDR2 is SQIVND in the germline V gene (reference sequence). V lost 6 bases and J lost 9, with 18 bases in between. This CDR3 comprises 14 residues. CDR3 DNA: TGTGCCAGTAGAAGTCTGGTTGTAAGGTGGCCCCAGCATTTT. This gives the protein CASRSLVVRWPQHF.

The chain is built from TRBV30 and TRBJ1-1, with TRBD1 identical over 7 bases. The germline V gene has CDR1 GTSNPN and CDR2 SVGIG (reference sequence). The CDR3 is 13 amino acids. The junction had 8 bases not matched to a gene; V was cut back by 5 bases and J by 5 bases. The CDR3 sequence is CAWEKRGRTEAFF. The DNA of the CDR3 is TGTGCCTGGGAAAAAAGGGGGCGGACTGAAGCTTTCTTT.

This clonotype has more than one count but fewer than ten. The CDR3 protein is CASSLPGLAGEEDTQYF. As DNA, the CDR3 is TGTGCCAGCAGCCTCCCAGGACTAGCGGGAGAGGAAGATACGCAGTATTTT. The rearrangement joins TRBV5-4 to TRBJ2-3; TRBD2 matches at 13 bases. The CDR3 totals 17 residues. Germline values: CDR1 SGHNT, CDR2 YYREEE (reference sequence). The V segment lost 4 bases and the J segment 5 bases; nucleotides outside the gene matches: 10.

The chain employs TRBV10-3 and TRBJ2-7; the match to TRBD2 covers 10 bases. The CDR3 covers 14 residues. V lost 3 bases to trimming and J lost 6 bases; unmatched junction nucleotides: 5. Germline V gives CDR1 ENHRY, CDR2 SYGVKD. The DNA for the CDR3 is TGTGCCATCAGTGACCTAGCGGGAGATGGCGAGCAGTACTTC. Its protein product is CAISDLAGDGEQYF.

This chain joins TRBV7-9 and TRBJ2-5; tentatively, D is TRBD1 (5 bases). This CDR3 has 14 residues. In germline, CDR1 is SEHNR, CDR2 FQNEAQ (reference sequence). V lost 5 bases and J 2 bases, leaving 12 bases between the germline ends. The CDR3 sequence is CASSITGSQETQYF. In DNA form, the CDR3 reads TGTGCCAGCAGCATTACAGGTTCGCAAGAGACCCAGTACTTC.

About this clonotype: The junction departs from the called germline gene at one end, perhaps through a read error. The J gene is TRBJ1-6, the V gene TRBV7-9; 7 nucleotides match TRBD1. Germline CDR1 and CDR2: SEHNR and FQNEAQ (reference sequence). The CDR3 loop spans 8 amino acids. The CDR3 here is CASSPGGF. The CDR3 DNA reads TGTGCCAGCAGCCCAGGGGGCTTT.

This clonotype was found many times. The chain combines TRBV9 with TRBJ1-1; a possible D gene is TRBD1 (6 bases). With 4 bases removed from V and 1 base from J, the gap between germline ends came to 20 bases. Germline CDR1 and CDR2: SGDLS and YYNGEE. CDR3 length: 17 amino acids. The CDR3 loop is CASSPGQWRLRNTEAFF. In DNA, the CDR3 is TGTGCCAGCAGCCCAGGACAGTGGCGGTTAAGGAACACTGAAGCTTTCTTT.

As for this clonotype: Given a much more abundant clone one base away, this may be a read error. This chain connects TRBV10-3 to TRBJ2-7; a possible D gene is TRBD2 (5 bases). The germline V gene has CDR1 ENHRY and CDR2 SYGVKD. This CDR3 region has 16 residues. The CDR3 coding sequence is TGTGCCGTCAGTCCAGACCCGGGTCGCGGGTCCTACGAGCAGTACTTC. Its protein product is CAVSPDPGRGSYEQYF.

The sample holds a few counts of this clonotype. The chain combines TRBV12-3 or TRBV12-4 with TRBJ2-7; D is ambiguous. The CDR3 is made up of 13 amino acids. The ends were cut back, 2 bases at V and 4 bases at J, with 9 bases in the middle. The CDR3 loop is CASSLRPTYEQYF. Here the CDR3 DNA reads TGTGCCAGCAGTTTAAGGCCGACATACGAGCAGTACTTC.

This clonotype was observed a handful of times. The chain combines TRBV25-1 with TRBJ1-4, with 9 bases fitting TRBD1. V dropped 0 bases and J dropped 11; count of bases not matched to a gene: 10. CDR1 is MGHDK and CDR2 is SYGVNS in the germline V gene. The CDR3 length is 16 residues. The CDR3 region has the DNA TGTGCCAGCAGTGAATATGGGAACAGGGGGCGTGAGAAACTGTTTTTT. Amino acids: CASSEYGNRGREKLFF.

CDR3 residues: CAISYSTSTGELFF. CDR3 DNA: TGTGCCATCAGTTACTCGACCTCAACCGGGGAGCTGTTTTTT. The chain has TRBV10-3 and TRBJ2-2; D gene unclear. The CDR3 runs to 14 residues. The germline V and J ends were trimmed by 5 bases and 5 bases, with 12 bases remaining between them. Germline CDR1 and CDR2: ENHRY and SYGVKD.

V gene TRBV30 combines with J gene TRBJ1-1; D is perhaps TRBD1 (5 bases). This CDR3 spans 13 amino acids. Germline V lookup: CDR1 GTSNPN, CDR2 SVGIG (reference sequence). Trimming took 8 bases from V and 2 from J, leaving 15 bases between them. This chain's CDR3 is CARASRVNTEAFF. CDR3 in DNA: TGTGCCCGCGCCAGCAGGGTTAACACTGAAGCTTTCTTT.

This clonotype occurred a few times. The CDR3 sequence is CASSPPGTGAYGYTF. The DNA for the CDR3 is TGTGCCAGCTCACCACCAGGGACGGGGGCTTATGGCTACACCTTC. This chain connects TRBV25-1 to TRBJ1-2; weak D call: TRBD1 (6 bases). The germline CDR1 and CDR2 sequences are MGHDK and SYGVNS. The CDR3 consists of 15 residues. V was pared by 8 bases and J by 5 bases, with 21 bases between.

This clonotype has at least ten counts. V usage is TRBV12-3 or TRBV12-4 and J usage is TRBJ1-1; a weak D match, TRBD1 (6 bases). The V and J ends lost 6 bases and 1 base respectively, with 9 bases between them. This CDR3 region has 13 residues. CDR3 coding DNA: TGTGCCAGCAGGCGGACAGCGAACACTGAAGCTTTCTTT. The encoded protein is CASRRTANTEAFF.

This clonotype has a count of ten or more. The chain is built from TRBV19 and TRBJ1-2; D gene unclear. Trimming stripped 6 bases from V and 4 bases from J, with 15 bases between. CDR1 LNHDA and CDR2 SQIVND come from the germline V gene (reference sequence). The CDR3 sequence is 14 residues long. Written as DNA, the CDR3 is TGTGCCAGTAGCCCCTCGGGAACCACCTATGGCTACACCTTC. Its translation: CASSPSGTTYGYTF.

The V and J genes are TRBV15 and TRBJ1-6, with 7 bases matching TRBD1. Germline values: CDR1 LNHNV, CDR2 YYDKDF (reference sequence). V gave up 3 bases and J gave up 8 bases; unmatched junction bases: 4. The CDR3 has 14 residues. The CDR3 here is CATSSQGGDSPLHF. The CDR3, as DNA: TGTGCCACCAGCAGCCAGGGGGGGGATTCACCCCTCCACTTT. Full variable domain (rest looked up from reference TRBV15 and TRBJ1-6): DAMVIQNPRYQVTQFGKPVTLSCSQTLNHNVMYWYQQKSSQAPKLLFHYYDKDFNNEADTPDNFQSRRPNTSFCFLDIRSPGLGDTAMYLCATSSQGGDSPLHFGNGTRLTVT.